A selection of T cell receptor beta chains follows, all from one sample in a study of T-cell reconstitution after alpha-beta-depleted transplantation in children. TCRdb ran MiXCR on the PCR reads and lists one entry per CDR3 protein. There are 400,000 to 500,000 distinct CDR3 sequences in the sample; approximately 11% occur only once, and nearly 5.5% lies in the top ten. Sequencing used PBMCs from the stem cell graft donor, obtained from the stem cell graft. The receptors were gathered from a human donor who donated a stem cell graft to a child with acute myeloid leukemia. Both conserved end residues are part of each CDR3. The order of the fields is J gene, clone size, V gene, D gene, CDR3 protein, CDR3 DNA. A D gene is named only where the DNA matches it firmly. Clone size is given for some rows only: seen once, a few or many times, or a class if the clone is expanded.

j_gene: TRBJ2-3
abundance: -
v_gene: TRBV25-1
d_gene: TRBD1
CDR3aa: CASGRDRGFTDTQYF
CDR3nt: TGTGCCAGCGGGCGGGACAGGGGTTTCACAGATACGCAGTATTTT

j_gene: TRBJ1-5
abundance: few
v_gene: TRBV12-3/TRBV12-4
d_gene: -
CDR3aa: CASSLGAQGSNQPQHF
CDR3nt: TGTGCCAGCAGTTTAGGGGCCCAGGGGAGCAATCAGCCCCAGCATTTT

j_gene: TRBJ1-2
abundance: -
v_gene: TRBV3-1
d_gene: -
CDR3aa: CASSQDPDTNYGYTF
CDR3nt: TGTGCCAGCAGCCAAGACCCGGATACCAACTATGGCTACACCTTC

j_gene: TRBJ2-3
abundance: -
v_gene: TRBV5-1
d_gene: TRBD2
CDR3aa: CASSLYEREPADTQYF
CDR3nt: TGCGCCAGCAGCTTGTATGAGCGGGAGCCCGCAGATACGCAGTATTTT

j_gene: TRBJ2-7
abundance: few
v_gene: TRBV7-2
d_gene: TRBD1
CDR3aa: CASSAGTGPWYEQYF
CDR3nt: TGTGCCAGCAGCGCCGGGACAGGTCCTTGGTACGAGCAGTACTTC

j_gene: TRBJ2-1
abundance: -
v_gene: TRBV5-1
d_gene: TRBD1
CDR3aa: CASSQDRGRNEQFF
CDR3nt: TGCGCCAGCAGCCAAGACAGGGGTCGCAATGAGCAGTTCTTC

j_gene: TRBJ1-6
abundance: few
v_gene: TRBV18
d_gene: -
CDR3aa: CASSPRGPGNSPLHF
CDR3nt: TGTGCCAGCTCACCACGGGGCCCGGGAAATTCACCCCTCCACTTT

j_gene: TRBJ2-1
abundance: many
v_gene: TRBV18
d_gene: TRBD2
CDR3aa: CASSLAGGNEQFF
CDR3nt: TGTGCCAGCTCACTGGCGGGAGGTAATGAGCAGTTCTTC

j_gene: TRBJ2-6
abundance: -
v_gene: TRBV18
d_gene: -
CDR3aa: CASSLATGSGANVLTF
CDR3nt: TGTGCCAGCTCCCTGGCAACGGGCTCCGGGGCCAACGTCCTGACTTTC

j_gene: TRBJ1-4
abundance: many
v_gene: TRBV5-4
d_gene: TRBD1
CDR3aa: CASSLSTGALAEKLFF
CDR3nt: TGTGCCAGCAGCTTATCGACAGGGGCCCTTGCTGAAAAACTGTTTTTT

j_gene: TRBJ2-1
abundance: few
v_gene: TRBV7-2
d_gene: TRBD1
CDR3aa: CASSLGQGTNNEQFF
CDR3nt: TGTGCCAGCAGCTTGGGACAGGGGACCAACAATGAGCAGTTCTTC

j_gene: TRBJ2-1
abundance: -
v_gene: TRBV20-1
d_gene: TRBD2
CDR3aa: CSAPGGGTSGGNEQFF
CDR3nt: TGCAGTGCCCCGGGGGGTGGGACTAGCGGGGGCAATGAGCAGTTCTTC

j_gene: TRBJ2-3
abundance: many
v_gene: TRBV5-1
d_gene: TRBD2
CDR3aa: CASSWAGGSDTQYF
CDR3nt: TGCGCCAGCAGCTGGGCCGGGGGGTCGGATACGCAGTATTTT

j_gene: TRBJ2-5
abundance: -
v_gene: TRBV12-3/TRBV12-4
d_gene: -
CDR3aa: CASSFRVEGETQYF
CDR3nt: TGTGCCAGCAGTTTTCGGGTTGAAGGAGAGACCCAGTACTTC

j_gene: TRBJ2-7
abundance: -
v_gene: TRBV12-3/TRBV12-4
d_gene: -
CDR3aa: CASSSYYYEQYF
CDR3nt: TGTGCCAGCAGTTCCTACTACTACGAGCAGTACTTC

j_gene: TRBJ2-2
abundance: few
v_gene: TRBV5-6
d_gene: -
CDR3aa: CASSLRGIDTGELFF
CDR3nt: TGTGCCAGCAGCTTGCGAGGGATAGACACCGGGGAGCTGTTTTTT

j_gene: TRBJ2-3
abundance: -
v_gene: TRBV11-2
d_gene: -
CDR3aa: CASSPRGAGTDTQYF
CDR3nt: TGTGCCAGCAGCCCTCGGGGGGCAGGCACAGATACGCAGTATTTT

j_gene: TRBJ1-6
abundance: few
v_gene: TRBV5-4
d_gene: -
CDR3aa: CASSFGGSADNSPLHF
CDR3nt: TGTGCCAGCAGCTTCGGGGGGTCAGCAGATAATTCACCCCTCCACTTT

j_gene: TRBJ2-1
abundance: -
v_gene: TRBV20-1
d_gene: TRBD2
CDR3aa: CSARHLAGIINNEQFF
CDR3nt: TGCAGTGCTAGGCATCTAGCGGGCATTATTAACAATGAGCAGTTCTTC

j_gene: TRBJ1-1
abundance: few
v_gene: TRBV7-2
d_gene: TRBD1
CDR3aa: CASSPPGDRNTEAFF
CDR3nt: TGTGCCAGCAGCCCACCGGGGGACAGGAACACTGAAGCTTTCTTT

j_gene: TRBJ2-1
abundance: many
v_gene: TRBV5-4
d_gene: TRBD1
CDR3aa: CASSPPDRVQNEQFF
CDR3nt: TGTGCCAGCAGCCCCCCGGACAGGGTGCAAAATGAGCAGTTCTTC

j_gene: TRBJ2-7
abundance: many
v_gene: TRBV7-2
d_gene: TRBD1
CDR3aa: CASSLQGAGNREQYF
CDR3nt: TGTGCCAGCAGCTTACAGGGGGCGGGTAATCGAGAGCAGTACTTC

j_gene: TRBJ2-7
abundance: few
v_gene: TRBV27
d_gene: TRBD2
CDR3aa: CASSLLGLGKPYEQYF
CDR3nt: TGTGCCAGCAGTTTATTGGGACTAGGGAAACCTTACGAGCAGTACTTC

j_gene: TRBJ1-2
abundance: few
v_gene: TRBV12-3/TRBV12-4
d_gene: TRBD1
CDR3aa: CASSPGTGRDNYGYTF
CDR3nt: TGTGCCAGCAGTCCTGGGACAGGGAGGGATAACTATGGCTACACCTTC

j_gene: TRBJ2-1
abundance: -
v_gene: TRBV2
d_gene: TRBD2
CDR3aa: CASNPGTSLFWEQFF
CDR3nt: TGTGCCAGCAATCCCGGGACTAGTCTATTTTGGGAGCAGTTCTTC

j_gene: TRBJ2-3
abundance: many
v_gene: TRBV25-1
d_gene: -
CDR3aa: CASSETGGTDTQYF
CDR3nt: TGTGCCAGCAGTGAAACGGGGGGCACAGATACGCAGTATTTT

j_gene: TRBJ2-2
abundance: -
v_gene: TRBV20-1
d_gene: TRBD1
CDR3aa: CSASPQGAGAGELFF
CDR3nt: TGCAGTGCGAGCCCGCAGGGGGCAGGCGCCGGGGAGCTGTTTTTT

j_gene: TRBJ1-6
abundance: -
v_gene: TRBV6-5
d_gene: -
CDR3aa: CASSYFGGTGTRSFSPLNF
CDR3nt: TGTGCCAGCAGTTACTTCGGGGGGACCGGGACACGGAGTTTCTCACCCCTCAACTTT

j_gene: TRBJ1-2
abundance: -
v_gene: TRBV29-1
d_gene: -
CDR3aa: CSVAPGAGTYGYTF
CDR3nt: TGCAGCGTTGCTCCAGGGGCGGGCACCTATGGCTACACCTTC

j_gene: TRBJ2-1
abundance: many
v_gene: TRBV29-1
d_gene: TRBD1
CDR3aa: CSIRLGQNYYNEQFF
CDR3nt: TGCAGCATACGACTGGGACAGAATTACTACAATGAGCAGTTCTTC

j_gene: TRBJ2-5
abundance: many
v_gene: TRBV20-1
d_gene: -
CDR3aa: CSANTGMKTQYF
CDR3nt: TGCAGTGCTAATACAGGGATGAAGACCCAGTACTTC

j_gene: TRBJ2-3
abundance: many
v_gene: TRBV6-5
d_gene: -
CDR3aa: CASSRFEGATDTQYF
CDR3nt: TGTGCCAGCAGCCGATTTGAGGGAGCCACAGATACGCAGTATTTT

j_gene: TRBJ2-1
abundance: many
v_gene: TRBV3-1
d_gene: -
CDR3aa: CASSHRRNEQFF
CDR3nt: TGTGCCAGCAGCCACCGGCGCAATGAGCAGTTCTTC

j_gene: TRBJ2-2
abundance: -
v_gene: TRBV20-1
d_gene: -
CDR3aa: CSAPKTSSGELFF
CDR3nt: TGCAGTGCTCCAAAAACTAGCTCCGGGGAGCTGTTTTTT

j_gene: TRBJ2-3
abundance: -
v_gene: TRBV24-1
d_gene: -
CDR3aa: CATSDSWGDTQYF
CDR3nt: TGTGCCACCAGTGATTCCTGGGGGGATACGCAGTATTTT

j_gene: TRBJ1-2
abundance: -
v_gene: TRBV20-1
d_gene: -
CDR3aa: CSARSGLGYTF
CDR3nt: TGCAGTGCTAGGTCTGGGCTCGGCTACACCTTC

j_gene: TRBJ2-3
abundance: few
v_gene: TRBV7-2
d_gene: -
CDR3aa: CASSLTGAPPDTQYF
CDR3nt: TGTGCCAGCAGCTTAACGGGGGCGCCCCCAGATACGCAGTATTTT

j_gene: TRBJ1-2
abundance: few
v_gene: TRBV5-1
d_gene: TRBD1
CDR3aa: CASSSWDRGREDYGYTF
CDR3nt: TGCGCCAGCAGCTCGTGGGACAGGGGGCGGGAGGACTATGGCTACACCTTC

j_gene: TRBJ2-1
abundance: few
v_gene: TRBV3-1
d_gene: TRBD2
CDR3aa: CASSVAGGHGNEQFF
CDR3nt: TGTGCCAGCAGCGTAGCGGGAGGGCATGGGAATGAGCAGTTCTTC